These 32 T cell receptor beta chains came from one sample sequenced in a study of response to subunit inactivated influenza vaccine. One entry per CDR3 protein results from TCRdb running MiXCR on the RT-PCR reads. The sample consists of 500,000 to 600,000 distinct CDR3 sequences, 7.5% to 8.5% of them appearing once. The sequenced sample was PBMCs from blood, obtained 23 to 25 months after vaccination. The origin of the receptors is a man aged 50 to 75 who received an inactivated influenza vaccine.

This clonotype was seen a few times. The chain carries TRBV4-1 and TRBJ1-2; D gene ambiguous. CDR1 is MGHRA and CDR2 is YSYEKL in the germline V gene. Trimming took 1 base from V and 6 from J, leaving 9 bases between them. The CDR3 sequence is 13 residues long. In DNA form, the CDR3 reads TGCGCCAGCAGCCAAGCCAACCAGGATGGCTACACCTTC. This encodes CASSQANQDGYTF.

The V and J genes are TRBV28 and TRBJ2-5; tentatively, D is TRBD2 (5 bases). The germline V gene has CDR1 MDHEN and CDR2 SYDVKM. V was cut by 2 bases and J by 4 bases, with 14 bases left in between. The CDR3 runs 15 residues. The CDR3 DNA is TGTGCCAGCAGTTTAGTTCGGGGTTTCGGAGAGACCCAGTACTTC. Residues: CASSLVRGFGETQYF.

The rearrangement links TRBV25-1 to TRBJ1-4; TRBD1 is a possible D gene (5 bases). Germline CDR1 is MGHDK and CDR2 is SYGVNS. This CDR3 has 13 residues. Trimming pared 5 bases from V and 7 bases from J, leaving 11 bases between. The CDR3 here is CASSWGSGEKLFF. In DNA form, the CDR3 reads TGTGCCAGCAGTTGGGGGTCAGGTGAAAAACTGTTTTTT.

The V call is TRBV20-1, the J call TRBJ2-6, with 8 bases identical to TRBD1. V lost 4 bases and J lost 0; bases outside the gene matches: 5. The germline V gene has CDR1 DFQATT and CDR2 SNEGSKA (reference sequence). This CDR3 is built from 16 residues. The CDR3 reads CSATGTGLSGANVLTF. As DNA, the CDR3 is TGCAGTGCTACCGGGACAGGTCTCTCTGGGGCCAACGTCCTGACTTTC.

The table lists this clonotype with many counts. The CDR3 loop reads CASSLNPGAYEQYF. For the CDR3, the DNA is TGTGCCAGCAGCTTAAATCCAGGGGCCTACGAGCAGTACTTC. The gene calls are TRBV7-2 and TRBJ2-7, with a tentative D call TRBD1 (6 bases). This CDR3 region has 14 residues. The germline CDR1 and CDR2 sequences are SGHTA and FQGNSA. V was shortened by 2 bases and J by 2 bases, with 10 bases between the two germline ends.

The CDR3 here is CASSSERENQPQHF. The CDR3 nucleotides read TGTGCCAGCAGTTCAGAGAGGGAGAATCAGCCCCAGCATTTT. The V and J genes are TRBV28 and TRBJ1-5; D is undetermined. The CDR3 has 14 residues. Germline V lookup: CDR1 MDHEN, CDR2 SYDVKM. V shed 4 bases and J shed 4 bases, with 11 bases lying between them.

This clonotype occurred a few times. The J gene is TRBJ1-6, the V gene TRBV5-6; no definite D call. Germline CDR1 is SGHDT and CDR2 is YYEEEE. V lost 4 bases and J 6 bases, leaving 20 bases between the germline ends. The CDR3 totals 17 residues. CDR3 DNA: TGTGCCAGCAGCCCCGGTCGGTGGACTAAAACTAATTCACCCCTCCACTTT. This encodes CASSPGRWTKTNSPLHF.

This clonotype was seen a handful of times. The rearrangement links TRBV7-2 to TRBJ1-5; 9 positions match TRBD1. This CDR3 is built from 16 residues. The germline V gene has CDR1 SGHTA and CDR2 FQGNSA. The V and J ends lost 0 bases and 1 base, in that order; junction bases with no gene match: 1. CDR3 bases: TGTGCCAGCAGCTTAGCACAGGGGGCAAGCAATCAGCCCCAGCATTTT. Its protein is CASSLAQGASNQPQHF.

The chain couples TRBV20-1 to TRBJ2-3; D remains ambiguous. V was trimmed by 3 bases and J by 4 bases, leaving 8 bases between them. The CDR3 totals 12 residues. Germline assignment: CDR1 DFQATT and CDR2 SNEGSKA (reference sequence). The CDR3 nucleotides read TGCAGTGCTAGTCCGGCGTCAGATACGCAGTATTTT. It codes for CSASPASDTQYF.

The table lists this clonotype with many counts. The chain couples TRBV2 to TRBJ1-1, with D uncertain. V was shortened by 4 bases and J by 0 bases, with 9 bases between the two germline ends. Germline CDR1 SNHLY, CDR2 FYNNEI. This CDR3 is 14 amino acids long. The CDR3 DNA reads TGTGCCAGCAGTGTGCTTTCGGTGAACACTGAAGCTTTCTTT. This codes for CASSVLSVNTEAFF.

This clonotype was seen a handful of times. CDR3 nucleotide sequence: TGTGCCAGCACCCTTTTGAGCGGGGGGGGGTCCAATGAGCAGTTCTTC. The encoded protein is CASTLLSGGGSNEQFF. The V and J genes are TRBV12-3 or TRBV12-4 and TRBJ2-1; 10 nucleotides align to TRBD2. The trim removed 7 bases at V and 6 bases at J, leaving 12 bases unmatched. The CDR3 sequence is 16 residues long.

This clonotype was seen more than once but under ten times. The V call is TRBV20-1, the J call TRBJ2-1; tentative D call: TRBD2 (6 bases). The germline V gene has CDR1 DFQATT and CDR2 SNEGSKA (reference sequence). Trimming cost V 0 bases and J 3 bases, with 12 bases left between them. This CDR3 is 15 amino acids long. This CDR3 reads CSARDSAGRYNEQFF. The CDR3 nucleotides read TGCAGTGCTAGAGATTCCGCGGGGCGCTACAATGAGCAGTTCTTC.

The chain has TRBV5-1 and TRBJ1-2; 7 bases are shared with TRBD1. CDR3 length: 14 residues. Germline CDR1 and CDR2: SGHRS and YFSETQ. The V gene end was trimmed by 7 bases and the J gene end by 0 bases; junction bases not matched to a gene: 6. The CDR3 nucleotides are TGCGCCAGCGGACAGGAGAATCCTAACTATGGCTACACCTTC. Its protein is CASGQENPNYGYTF.

Many counts were recorded for this clonotype. This chain uses TRBV7-8 with TRBJ1-1; D ambiguous. The V end was cut by 3 bases, the J end by 7 bases, with 6 bases between. This CDR3 is built from 11 residues. Looked up from germline, CDR1 is SGHVS and CDR2 is FQNEAQ. The CDR3 nucleotides are TGTGCCAGCAGCTTCGTTGGTGAAGCTTTCTTT. Encoded protein: CASSFVGEAFF.

In its sample, this clonotype was seen many times. The V and J genes are TRBV2 and TRBJ2-1, with 10 bases fitting TRBD2. Germline V CDR1 and CDR2: SNHLY, FYNNEI. The CDR3 totals 15 residues. V shed 9 bases and J 2 bases; nucleotides not matched to a gene: 7. CDR3: CARSLAGGTYNEQFF. CDR3 coding DNA: TGTGCCAGATCCTTAGCGGGGGGCACCTACAATGAGCAGTTCTTC.

In its sample, this clonotype was seen a few times. The chain recombines TRBV20-1 with TRBJ1-1, with 9 bases fitting TRBD1. Losses at the gene ends were 1 base for V and 3 bases for J; bases not matched to a gene: 6. CDR1 is DFQATT, CDR2 SNEGSKA, per germline (reference sequence). The CDR3 covers 15 residues. The CDR3: CSARVRDRVYTEAFF. In DNA form, the CDR3 reads TGCAGTGCTAGAGTCCGGGACAGGGTTTACACTGAAGCTTTCTTT.

This clonotype showed up many times. V gene TRBV5-1 combines with J gene TRBJ2-5, with D possibly being TRBD1 (6 bases). The CDR3 is 14 amino acids. V was clipped by 3 bases and J by 4 bases, with 13 bases between them. CDR1 SGHRS and CDR2 YFSETQ come from the germline V gene. This CDR3 is CASSSGTSRETQYF. The CDR3 DNA reads as TGCGCCAGCAGCTCCGGGACAAGTAGAGAGACCCAGTACTTC.

This clonotype was seen a handful of times. The rearrangement uses TRBV28 and TRBJ2-4; tentatively, D is TRBD1 (5 bases). In germline, CDR1 is MDHEN, CDR2 SYDVKM. The V end lost 2 bases, the J end lost 3 bases, and 11 bases lay between the germline ends. This CDR3 comprises 15 residues. The CDR3 DNA is TGTGCCAGCAGTTTAGAACAGGTTCGCAAAAACATTCAGTACTTC. This translates into CASSLEQVRKNIQYF.

Many counts were recorded for this clonotype. V usage is TRBV12-3 or TRBV12-4 and J usage is TRBJ2-2; 9 positions match TRBD2. J lost 7 bases, V lost 10 bases, and 16 bases had no gene match. The CDR3 spans 16 residues. DNA of the CDR3: TGTGCCACCTCAGTACGGGCTAGCGGGACTTACGGGGAGCTGTTTTTT. Translated, it gives CATSVRASGTYGELFF.

The gene calls are TRBV10-2 and TRBJ1-3; tentative D call: TRBD1 (5 bases). Trimming left V 6 bases short and J 4 bases short, with 22 bases between. Germline V lookup: CDR1 WSHSY, CDR2 SAAADI. There are 17 residues in the CDR3. CDR3 region: CASSQVGSGRFGNTIYF. In nucleotides, the CDR3 is TGCGCCAGCAGCCAGGTGGGGTCAGGGAGATTCGGAAACACCATATATTTT.

This chain joins TRBV12-3 or TRBV12-4 and TRBJ2-1; no definite D call. This CDR3 comprises 15 residues. V lost 4 bases and J 4 bases, leaving 14 bases between the germline ends. The CDR3: CASSSSGRGYNEQFF. In DNA form, the CDR3 reads TGTGCCAGCAGTTCCTCGGGTCGAGGTTACAATGAGCAGTTCTTC.

This clonotype has a count of ten or more. CDR3 sequence reads: CASRPGQGALRYEQYF. CDR3 in DNA: TGTGCCAGCAGACCGGGACAGGGGGCCCTAAGGTACGAGCAGTACTTC. The chain uses TRBV6-2 or TRBV6-3 and TRBJ2-7; TRBD1 matches 12 bases. In germline, CDR1 is MNHEY, CDR2 SVGEGT. The J segment lost 4 bases and the V segment lost 6 bases, leaving 10 bases of the junction unmatched. The CDR3 loop spans 16 amino acids.

CDR3 loop: CASSEPGLAGGAQYF. The CDR3 DNA sequence: TGCGCCAGCAGTGAACCGGGACTAGCGGGGGGAGCGCAGTATTTT. The chain links TRBV10-1 to TRBJ2-3; 15 bases are a match to TRBD2. Germline loops: CDR1 WNHNN, CDR2 SYGVQD (reference sequence). The CDR3 has 15 amino acids. V lost 3 bases and J lost 10; bases outside the gene matches: 5.

The chain has TRBV6-2 or TRBV6-3 and TRBJ2-5, with 11 bases fitting TRBD2. Trimming took 4 bases from V and 2 from J; bases not matched to a gene: 18. The CDR3 sequence is 20 residues long. The germline V gene has CDR1 MNHEY and CDR2 SVGEGT. The CDR3 DNA reads as TGTGCCAGCAGTTTCCCGACAGTATCCGGGACTAGCGGTCCGCAAGAGACCCAGTACTTC. Translation gives CASSFPTVSGTSGPQETQYF.

This clonotype was recorded many times. The genes are TRBV25-1 and TRBJ2-3; 7 bases align to TRBD1. J lost 4 bases, V lost 1 base, and 8 bases had no gene match. Germline V lookup: CDR1 MGHDK, CDR2 SYGVNS. CDR3 length: 16 amino acids. CDR3 protein: CASSEFGGTAPDTQYF. The CDR3 bases are TGTGCCAGCAGTGAATTTGGTGGGACAGCCCCAGATACGCAGTATTTT.

This clonotype occurred a few times. The chain links TRBV27 to TRBJ2-2; no clear D. Germline V CDR1 and CDR2: MNHEY, SMNVEV (reference sequence). The V end was cut by 2 bases, the J end by 7 bases, with 8 bases between. The CDR3 has 13 residues. The CDR3 spells CASSLLGFGELFF. CDR3 coding DNA: TGTGCCAGCAGTTTACTGGGTTTCGGGGAGCTGTTTTTT.

The gene calls are TRBV6-1 and TRBJ2-5; 7 positions match TRBD2. CDR1 is MNHNS and CDR2 is SASEGT in the germline V gene. The CDR3 is 15 amino acids. With 10 bases clipped from V and 2 bases from J, the junction kept 13 bases outside the gene matches. CDR3 residues: CATLRGLSSQETQYF. CDR3 nucleotides: TGTGCCACCCTACGGGGACTAAGTTCTCAAGAGACCCAGTACTTC.

This clonotype was counted ten times or more. The chain has TRBV7-8 and TRBJ1-1, with D possibly TRBD1 on 5 matching bases. Germline CDR1 SGHVS, CDR2 FQNEAQ. The CDR3 is made up of 20 amino acids. The V gene lost 0 bases and the J gene lost 3 bases, with 26 bases spanning the gap. The CDR3 is CASSLASMGLWGGFDTEAFF. Here the CDR3 DNA reads TGTGCCAGCAGCTTAGCGAGTATGGGGCTATGGGGGGGATTCGACACTGAAGCTTTCTTT.

Notes on this clonotype: The junction and the germline gene differ at one end; a read error may be behind it. The J gene is TRBJ2-5, the V gene TRBV20-1; 13 nucleotides agree with TRBD2. Germline V gene sequence: CDR1 DFQATT, CDR2 SNEGSKA (reference sequence). The CDR3 has 16 residues. In nucleotides, the CDR3 is TGCTGTGCTAGAGATAGACTAGCGGGGGGACCTAAGGCCCAGTACTTC. The encoded protein is CCARDRLAGGPKAQYF.

This clonotype has at least ten counts. The J gene is TRBJ1-1, the V gene TRBV3-1; D gene uncertain. The CDR3 contains 15 residues. V was shortened by 2 bases and J by 0 bases, with 10 bases between the two germline ends. Germline CDR1 LGHDT, CDR2 YNNKEL (reference sequence). CDR3 loop: CASSQQQLMNTEAFF. CDR3 in DNA: TGTGCCAGCAGCCAACAACAGCTTATGAACACTGAAGCTTTCTTT. Together with reference TRBV3-1 and TRBJ1-1, the CDR3 gives the full variable domain: DTAVSQTPKYLVTQMGNDKSIKCEQNLGHDTMYWYKQDSKKFLKIMFSYNNKELIINETVPNRFSPKSPDKAHLNLHINSLELGDSAVYFCASSQQQLMNTEAFFGQGTRLTVV.

This clonotype turned up a few times. The chain carries TRBV7-8 and TRBJ2-3; 10 nucleotides agree with TRBD2. V dropped 1 base and J dropped 3; count of bases not matched to a gene: 7. Germline V gene sequence: CDR1 SGHVS, CDR2 FQNEAQ. The CDR3 spans 17 residues. The CDR3 DNA reads TGTGCCAGCAGCTTAGGTTTTCTACTAGCGGGAACAGATACGCAGTATTTT. Protein: CASSLGFLLAGTDTQYF.

This clonotype was recorded many times. The chain employs TRBV5-1 and TRBJ1-6, with D tentatively TRBD1 (6 bases). The CDR3 has 12 amino acids. Germline V gives CDR1 SGHRS, CDR2 YFSETQ. The V end lost 0 bases, the J end lost 12 bases, and 7 bases lay between the germline ends. The CDR3 DNA follows: TGCGCCAGCAGCTTGGAACAGGGACCCCTCCACTTT. It yields the protein CASSLEQGPLHF.